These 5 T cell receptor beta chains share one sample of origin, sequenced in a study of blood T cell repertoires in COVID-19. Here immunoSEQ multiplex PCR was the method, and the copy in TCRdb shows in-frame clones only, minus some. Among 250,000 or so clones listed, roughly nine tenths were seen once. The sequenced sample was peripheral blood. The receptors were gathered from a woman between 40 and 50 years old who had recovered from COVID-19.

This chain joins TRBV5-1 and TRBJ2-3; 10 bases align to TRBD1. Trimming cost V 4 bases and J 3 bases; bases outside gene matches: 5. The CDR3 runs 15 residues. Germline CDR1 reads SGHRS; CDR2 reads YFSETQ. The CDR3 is CASSGSGQGTDTQYF. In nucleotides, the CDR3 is TGCGCCAGCAGCGGCTCGGGACAGGGGACAGATACGCAGTATTTT. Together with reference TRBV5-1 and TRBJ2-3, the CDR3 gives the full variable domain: KAGVTQTPRYLIKTRGQQVTLSCSPISGHRSVSWYQQTPGQGLQFLFEYFSETQRNKGNFPGRFSGRQFSNSRSEMNVSTLELGDSALYLCASSGSGQGTDTQYFGPGTRLTVL.

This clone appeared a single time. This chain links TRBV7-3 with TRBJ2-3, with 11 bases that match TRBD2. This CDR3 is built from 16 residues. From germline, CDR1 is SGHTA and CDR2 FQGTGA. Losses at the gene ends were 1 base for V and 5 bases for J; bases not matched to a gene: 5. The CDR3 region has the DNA TGTGCCAGCAGCTTAATTAGCGGGGGGGCTGGAGATACGCAGTATTTT. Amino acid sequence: CASSLISGGAGDTQYF.

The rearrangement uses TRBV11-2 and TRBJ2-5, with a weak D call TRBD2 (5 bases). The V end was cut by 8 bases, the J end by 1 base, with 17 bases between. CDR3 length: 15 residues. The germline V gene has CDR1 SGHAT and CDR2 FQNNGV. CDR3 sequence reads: CASGKGGWGQETQYF. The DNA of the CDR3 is TGTGCCAGCGGGAAAGGAGGTTGGGGCCAAGAGACCCAGTACTTC.

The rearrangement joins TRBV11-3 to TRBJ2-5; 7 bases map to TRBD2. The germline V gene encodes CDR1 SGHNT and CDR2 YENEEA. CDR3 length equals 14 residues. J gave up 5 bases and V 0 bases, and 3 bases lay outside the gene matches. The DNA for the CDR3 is TGTGCCAGCAGCTTAGAGTTCGGGGGGGAGACCCAGTACTTC. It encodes CASSLEFGGETQYF. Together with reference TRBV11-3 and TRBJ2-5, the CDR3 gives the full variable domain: EAGVVQSPRYKIIEKKQPVAFWCNPISGHNTLYWYLQNLGQGPELLIRYENEEAVDDSQLPKDRFSAERLKGVDSTLKIQPAELGDSAVYLCASSLEFGGETQYFGPGTRLLVL.

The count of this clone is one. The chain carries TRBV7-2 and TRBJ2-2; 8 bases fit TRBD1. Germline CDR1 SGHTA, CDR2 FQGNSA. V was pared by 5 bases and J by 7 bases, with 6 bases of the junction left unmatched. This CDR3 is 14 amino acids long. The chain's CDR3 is CASSPWTGFGELFF. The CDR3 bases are TGTGCCAGCAGCCCGTGGACAGGGTTCGGGGAGCTGTTTTTT.